The source of this TCR beta chain is a study of blood T cell repertoires in COVID-19. Study processing details: Amplification of reference gene primers was used by the study to estimate nucleated cell counts. Assay: immunoSEQ multiplex PCR; the TCRdb copy retains only in-frame clones and omits some. V, J and clone size are taken as reported in that table, and D and trimming were inferred from the DNA itself. The repertoire holds about 230,000 clones, with 65% to 90% as singletons. Sequencing was performed on peripheral blood. The clonotype comes from a man aged 40-50 years who had recovered from COVID-19.

The CDR3 nucleotides are TGCGCCAGCAGCCAAAAATACCCTACAGGGGGAGACGGAAACACCATATATTTT. Residues: CASSQKYPTGGDGNTIYF. The V gene is TRBV4-1, the J gene TRBJ1-3; 8 bases are shared with TRBD1. The CDR3 is 18 residues long. Trimming removed 2 bases from V and 4 bases from J; junction bases left unmatched: 13. Germline lookup yields CDR1 MGHRA and CDR2 YSYEKL.